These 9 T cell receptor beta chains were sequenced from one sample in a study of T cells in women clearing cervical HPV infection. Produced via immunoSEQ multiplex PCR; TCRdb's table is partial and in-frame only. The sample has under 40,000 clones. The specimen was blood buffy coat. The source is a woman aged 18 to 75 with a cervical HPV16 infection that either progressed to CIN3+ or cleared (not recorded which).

CDR3 residues: CASSRDRTVYGYTF. The DNA read from the CDR3 is TGTGCCAGTAGCCGGGACAGGACGGTTTATGGC. The chain links TRBV19 to TRBJ1-2; 8 nucleotides align to TRBD1. Read sequence stops 3 residues before the CDR3 end, and the germline J gene provides the missing end. Germline V gives CDR1 LNHDA, CDR2 SQIVND (reference sequence). The CDR3 consists of 14 residues. V gave up 6 bases and J gave up 5 bases; unmatched junction bases: 8.

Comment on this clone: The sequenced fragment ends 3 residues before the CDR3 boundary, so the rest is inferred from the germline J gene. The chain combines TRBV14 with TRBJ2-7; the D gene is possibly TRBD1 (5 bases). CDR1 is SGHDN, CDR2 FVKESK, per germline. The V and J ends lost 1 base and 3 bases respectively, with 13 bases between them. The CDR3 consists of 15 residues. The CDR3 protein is CASSQGGSLFYEQYF. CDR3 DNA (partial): TGTGCCAGCAGCCAAGGGGGCAGTCTATTCTACGAG.

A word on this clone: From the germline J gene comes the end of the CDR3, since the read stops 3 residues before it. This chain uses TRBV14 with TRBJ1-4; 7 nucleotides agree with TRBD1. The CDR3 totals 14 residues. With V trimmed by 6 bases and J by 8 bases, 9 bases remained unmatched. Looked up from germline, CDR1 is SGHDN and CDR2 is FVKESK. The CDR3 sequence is CASSQTGAGEKLFF. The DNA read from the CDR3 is TGTGCCAGCAGTCAAACAGGGGCAGGCGAAAAA.

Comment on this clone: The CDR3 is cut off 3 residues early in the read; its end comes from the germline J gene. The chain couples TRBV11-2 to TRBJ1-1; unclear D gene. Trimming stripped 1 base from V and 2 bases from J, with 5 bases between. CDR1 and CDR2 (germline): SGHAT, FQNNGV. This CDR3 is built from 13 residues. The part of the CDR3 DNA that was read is TGTGCCAGCAGCTTAGCAGTTAACACTGAA. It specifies CASSLAVNTE. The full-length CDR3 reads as CASSLAVNTEAFF.

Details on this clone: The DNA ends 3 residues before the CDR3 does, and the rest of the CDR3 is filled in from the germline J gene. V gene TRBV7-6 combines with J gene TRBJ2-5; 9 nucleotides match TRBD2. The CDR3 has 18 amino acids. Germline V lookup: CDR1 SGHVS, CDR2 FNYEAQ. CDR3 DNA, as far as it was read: TGTGCCAGCAGCTTAGTGGTAGCGGGGGCCCCTAGCACAGATACC. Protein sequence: CASSLVVAGAPSTDT. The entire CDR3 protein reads CASSLVVAGAPSTDTQYF.

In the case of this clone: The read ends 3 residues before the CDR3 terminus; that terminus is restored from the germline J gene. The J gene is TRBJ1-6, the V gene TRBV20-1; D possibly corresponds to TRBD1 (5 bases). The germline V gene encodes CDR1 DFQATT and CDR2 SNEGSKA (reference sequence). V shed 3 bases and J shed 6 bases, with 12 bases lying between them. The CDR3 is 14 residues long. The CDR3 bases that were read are TGCAGTGCTAGCCCGCAGGGATTTAATTCACCC. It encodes CSASPQGFNSP. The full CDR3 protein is CSASPQGFNSPLHF.

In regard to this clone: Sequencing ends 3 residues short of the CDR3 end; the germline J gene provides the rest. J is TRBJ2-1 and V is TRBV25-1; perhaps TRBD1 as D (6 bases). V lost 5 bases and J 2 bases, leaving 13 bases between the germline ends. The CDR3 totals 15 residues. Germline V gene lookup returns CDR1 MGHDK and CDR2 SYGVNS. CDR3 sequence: CASSPKGDPYNEQFF. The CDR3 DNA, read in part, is TGTGCCAGCAGTCCAAAGGGGGATCCCTACAATGAG.

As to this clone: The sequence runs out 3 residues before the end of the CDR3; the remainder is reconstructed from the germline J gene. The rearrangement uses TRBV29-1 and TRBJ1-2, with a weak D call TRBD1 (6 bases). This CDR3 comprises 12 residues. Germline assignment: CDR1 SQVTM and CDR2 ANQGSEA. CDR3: CSEYGTRRVYTF. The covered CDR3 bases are TGCAGCGAATACGGGACACGGAGGGTC.

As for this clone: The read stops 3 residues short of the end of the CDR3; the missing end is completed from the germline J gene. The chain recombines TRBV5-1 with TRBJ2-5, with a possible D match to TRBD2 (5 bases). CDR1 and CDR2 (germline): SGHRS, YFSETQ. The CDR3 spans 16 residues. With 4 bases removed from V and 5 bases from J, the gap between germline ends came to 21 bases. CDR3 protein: CASSPDPVSVAETQYF. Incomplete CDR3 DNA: TGCGCCAGCAGCCCCGATCCTGTTAGCGTTGCCGAGACC.